This T cell receptor beta chain is from a study of siplizumab effects on memory and regulatory T cells. Remarks on this clone: Its specificity is unknown.

The CDR3 has 11 residues. CDR1 DFQATT and CDR2 SNEGSKA come from the germline V gene (reference sequence). Deletions cut 3 bases from V and 7 bases from J, with 9 bases between. Overall study results and limits: An assignable phenotype, naive or memory, was missing from roughly 78-96% of proliferating CD4+ or CD8+ clones.

TCRdb keeps only in-frame clones here, not all; method: immunoSEQ multiplex PCR. The sample records approximately 110,000 clones, just over 90% being singletons. Material: CD4+ T cells sorted from blood. The chain has TRBV20-1 and TRBJ2-5, with D possibly being TRBD2 (5 bases). The receptor was isolated from a human donor in good health. The CDR3 spells CSAREVGTQYF. Here the CDR3 DNA reads TGCAGTGCTAGGGAGGTTGGGACCCAGTACTTC.